One TCR beta chain is described in this entry. This specimen belongs to a study of T cells expressing NK-cell markers. TCRdb derives one entry per CDR3 protein from the 5' RACE reads, leaving out DNA. This sample's clone table lists more than 400,000 distinct CDR3 sequences. The CDR3 covers 17 residues. The germline gives CDR1 SGHAT, CDR2 FQNNGV. Sequencing input: blood T cells: a sorted CD56 or NKG2C T cell subset, CD4+ or CD8+ T cells, or bulk PBMC T cells (not recorded which). The clonotype was recovered from a woman between 18 and 69 years old in good health. V gene TRBV11-2 combines with J gene TRBJ2-3; TCRdb's D call, TRBD2, is unchecked because there is no DNA. The chain's CDR3 is CASSPGGSGGYTDTQYF. The complete variable domain, with remaining parts taken from reference TRBV11-2 and TRBJ2-3, reads EAGVAQSPRYKIIEKRQSVAFWCNPISGHATLYWYQQILGQGPKLLIQFQNNGVVDDSQLPKDRFSAERLKGVDSTLKIQPAKLEDSAVYLCASSPGGSGGYTDTQYFGPGTRLTVL.